The entry below describes one T cell receptor (beta chain). Its antigen remains unknown. Sequenced by immunoSEQ multiplex PCR; TCRdb stores in-frame clones only, minus some. The sample holds over 3,000 clones; about 70% are singletons and the top ten take 7% to 9%. These data come from a study of coeliac disease. Study background: Coeliac patients had newly diagnosed active disease, refractory type I disease, or gluten-free diet control.

General study findings and limits: Control samples showed higher TRB and TRG clonality than intraepithelial and lamina propria samples in active celiac disease. Intraepithelial and lamina propria fractions were not highly pure.

This TCR was sampled from a man aged 25 to 40 with celiac disease. The specimen sequenced was intraepithelial lymphocytes from the gut.

CDR3 residues: CASRPRLSSEQYF. The CDR3 DNA is TGTGCCAGCAGACCCAGACTATCGTCCGAGCAGTACTTC. The chain joins TRBV27 to TRBJ2-7; D possibly corresponds to TRBD2 (5 bases). V lost 6 bases, J lost 6 bases, and 15 bases lay in between. Germline V gene sequence: CDR1 MNHEY, CDR2 SMNVEV (reference sequence). This CDR3 region has 13 residues.